The 17 T cell receptor beta chains in this list originate from one sample, sequenced in a study of identical twins. One entry per CDR3 protein, called by TCRdb with MiXCR from the 5' RACE reads. Altogether fewer than 250,000 distinct CDR3 sequences are present, approximately 7% being singletons, with the ten largest covering roughly 3.7%. This sample also belongs to another study, concerning yellow fever vaccine responses in identical twins.

The sequenced material came from memory (CD45RO+) T cells sorted from blood. Every receptor here comes from a woman aged 18-29 years in good health.

V usage is TRBV24-1 and J usage is TRBJ2-3; D is unclear. The germline gives CDR1 KGHDR, CDR2 SFDVKD. The CDR3 runs 14 residues. V was shortened by 0 bases and J by 2 bases, with 5 bases between the two germline ends. CDR3 protein: CATSDLSVTDTQYF. The CDR3 DNA is TGTGCCACCAGTGATTTGTCCGTCACAGATACGCAGTATTTT.

This clonotype came up many times. The genes are TRBV28 and TRBJ2-3; 8 bases are a match to TRBD2. The CDR3 is 16 residues long. CDR1 and CDR2 (germline): MDHEN, SYDVKM. Germline trimming cut 8 bases from V and 3 bases from J; bases unmatched to any gene: 13. The CDR3 DNA reads TGTGCCAGCCCCCCGGGGGGGCGTGGTGGGACAGATACGCAGTATTTT. Amino acids: CASPPGGRGGTDTQYF.

This clonotype was counted between two and nine times. The V and J genes are TRBV29-1 and TRBJ1-2; D possibly corresponds to TRBD1 (5 bases). CDR1 is SQVTM, CDR2 ANQGSEA, per germline. Trimming pared 3 bases from V and 4 bases from J, leaving 9 bases between. This CDR3 is 12 amino acids long. Here the CDR3 DNA reads TGCAGCGTTGAGAGGGGTGGCTATGGCTACACCTTC. Translated: CSVERGGYGYTF.

This clonotype was detected many times. The chain links TRBV12-3 or TRBV12-4 to TRBJ2-6; TRBD1 or TRBD2 may be the D gene (5 bases each). Trimming took 5 bases from V and 6 from J, leaving 17 bases between them. This CDR3 region has 16 residues. CDR3 sequence (DNA): TGTGCCAGCAGTGCGGACGGGGCTCTTTCGGCCAACGTCCTGACTTTC. It translates to CASSADGALSANVLTF.

This clonotype was found many times. The chain links TRBV5-6 to TRBJ1-2, with a possible D match to TRBD1 (5 bases). From germline, CDR1 is SGHDT and CDR2 YYEEEE. Between the trimmed V and J ends, which lost 4 bases and 6 bases, there was a span of 22 bases. CDR3 size: 16 residues. The CDR3 here is CASSPRMGPGRDGYTF. The CDR3 nucleotides read TGTGCCAGCAGCCCACGGATGGGCCCAGGGCGAGATGGCTACACCTTC. The variable domain in full, completed from reference TRBV5-6 and TRBJ1-2, reads DAGVTQSPTHLIKTRGQQVTLRCSPKSGHDTVSWYQQALGQGPQFIFQYYEEEERQRGNFPDRFSGHQFPNYSSELNVNALLLGDSALYLCASSPRMGPGRDGYTFGSGTRLTVV.

The gene calls are TRBV20-1 and TRBJ1-5; weak D call: TRBD1 (6 bases). From germline, CDR1 is DFQATT and CDR2 SNEGSKA (reference sequence). The CDR3 extends over 15 amino acids. V lost 5 bases and J 4 bases, leaving 18 bases between the germline ends. The CDR3 spells CSAPEGGFGNQPQHF. The CDR3 DNA reads TGCAGTGCTCCCGAGGGGGGGTTCGGAAATCAGCCCCAGCATTTT.

V and J are TRBV5-5 and TRBJ2-1; D may be TRBD2 (6 bases). The CDR3 covers 12 residues. V lost 3 bases, J lost 9 bases, and 10 bases lay in between. Germline loops: CDR1 SGHKS, CDR2 YYEKEE (reference sequence). The CDR3: CASSSHGGEQFF. As DNA, the CDR3 is TGTGCCAGCAGCTCACACGGGGGTGAGCAGTTCTTC.

This clonotype was seen repeatedly, ten times or more. The J gene is TRBJ2-1, the V gene TRBV7-8; 8 bases line up with TRBD1. This CDR3 region has 15 residues. Per the germline V gene, CDR1 is SGHVS and CDR2 is FQNEAQ. V shed 3 bases and J 7 bases; nucleotides not matched to a gene: 8. The chain's CDR3 is CASSFTGGISNEQFF. The DNA for the CDR3 is TGTGCCAGCAGCTTTACAGGGGGGATATCAAATGAGCAGTTCTTC.

This clonotype has a single count. The chain joins TRBV4-1 to TRBJ2-6, with 7 bases that match TRBD1. Per the germline V gene, CDR1 is MGHRA and CDR2 is YSYEKL. This CDR3 spans 16 amino acids. With V trimmed by 0 bases and J by 2 bases, 1 base remained unmatched. In nucleotides, the CDR3 is TGCGCCAGCAGCCAAGATCAGGGGGCTGGGGCCAACGTCCTGACTTTC. Its translation is CASSQDQGAGANVLTF.

A few counts support this clonotype. V is TRBV5-1 and J is TRBJ1-3; the D is unclear. CDR1 is SGHRS, CDR2 YFSETQ, per germline. CDR3 size: 14 residues. Trimming cost V 5 bases and J 2 bases, with 11 bases left between them. CDR3 in DNA: TGCGCCAGCAGTCGAGAGGGCACTGGAAACACCATATATTTT. Translating it yields CASSREGTGNTIYF.

The rearrangement uses TRBV15 and TRBJ2-3; 9 positions match TRBD2. Germline values: CDR1 LNHNV, CDR2 YYDKDF (reference sequence). The CDR3 is 15 residues long. V was pared by 1 base and J by 1 base, with 0 bases of the junction left unmatched. CDR3 sequence (DNA): TGTGCCACCAGCAGAGGACTAGCGGGCACAGATACGCAGTATTTT. It is translated as CATSRGLAGTDTQYF.

At least ten counts were recorded for this clonotype. V gene TRBV7-6 combines with J gene TRBJ2-7; perhaps TRBD1 as D (5 bases). The V gene lost 6 bases and the J gene lost 6 bases, with 18 bases spanning the gap. CDR1 and CDR2 (germline): SGHVS, FNYEAQ. The CDR3 covers 14 residues. The CDR3 sequence: CASRDSVALGEQYF. The CDR3 bases are TGTGCCAGCAGAGACAGCGTTGCTTTGGGCGAGCAGTACTTC.

This clonotype was counted at least ten times. The genes are TRBV12-3 or TRBV12-4 and TRBJ2-5; 12 bases agree with TRBD2. The trim removed 6 bases at V and 3 bases at J, leaving 5 bases unmatched. The CDR3 spans 15 residues. The CDR3 DNA sequence: TGTGCCAGCAGCTCGACTAGCGGGGGCAAAGAGACCCAGTACTTC. It yields the protein CASSSTSGGKETQYF.

There are a few counts of this clonotype. V gene TRBV7-6 combines with J gene TRBJ2-3, with D unresolved. The V gene's germline CDR1 is SGHVS and CDR2 FNYEAQ. The CDR3 has 12 residues. Trimming pared 2 bases from V and 5 bases from J, leaving 5 bases between. DNA for the CDR3: TGTGCCAGCAGCTTATGGGGAGATACGCAGTATTTT. It is translated as CASSLWGDTQYF.

The chain employs TRBV7-6 and TRBJ2-3, with 9 bases fitting TRBD2. CDR1 and CDR2 from the germline V gene are SGHVS and FNYEAQ. This CDR3 spans 23 amino acids. The V and J ends lost 1 base and 1 base, in that order; junction bases with no gene match: 24. CDR3 sequence: CASSLGWRGGPGELNHRTDTQYF. In DNA, the CDR3 is TGTGCCAGCAGCTTAGGCTGGCGGGGGGGCCCAGGAGAACTAAACCACCGCACAGATACGCAGTATTTT.

This clonotype was seen ten or more times. This chain uses TRBV12-3 or TRBV12-4 with TRBJ1-3, with D unresolved. The CDR3 contains 12 residues. The germline V and J ends were trimmed by 1 base and 5 bases, with 3 bases remaining between them. CDR3 protein: CASSLGRNTIYF. CDR3 in DNA: TGTGCCAGCAGTTTAGGGAGAAACACCATATATTTT.

This rearrangement joins TRBV3-1 to TRBJ2-7, with 13 positions matching TRBD2. The CDR3 loop spans 15 amino acids. Trimming removed 4 bases from V and 7 bases from J; junction bases left unmatched: 7. Germline CDR1 and CDR2: LGHDT and YNNKEL (reference sequence). DNA for the CDR3: TGTGCCAGCAGCCTGACTAGCGGGAGGACTGGAGAGCAGTACTTC. It translates to CASSLTSGRTGEQYF.